The 26 T cell receptor beta chains below were found in one sample sequenced in a study of blood T cell repertoires in COVID-19. The method was immunoSEQ multiplex PCR; TCRdb's version includes in-frame clones alone and lacks a portion of them. The table includes about 53,000 clones, roughly 79% detected once. What was sequenced was peripheral blood. The receptors shown here come from a human donor in a cohort sampled during active COVID-19.

The chain has TRBV5-1 and TRBJ1-1, with 7 bases aligning to TRBD1. This CDR3 has 15 residues. From germline, CDR1 is SGHRS and CDR2 YFSETQ. V shed 4 bases, J shed 4 bases, and the junction held 10 bases outside the gene matches. The DNA for the CDR3 is TGCGCCAGCAGCCAGTCGGGAGGGGGCGGCACTGAAGCTTTCTTT. Amino acids: CASSQSGGGGTEAFF.

The chain combines TRBV27 with TRBJ2-7; 8 nucleotides match TRBD1. The ends lost 5 bases at V and 2 bases at J; junction bases unmatched: 11. CDR3 length: 16 amino acids. The germline gives CDR1 MNHEY, CDR2 SMNVEV (reference sequence). CDR3 loop: CASSATSGTGTYEQYF. The CDR3 DNA is TGTGCCAGCAGTGCAACGTCCGGGACAGGTACCTACGAGCAGTACTTC.

The chain combines TRBV2 with TRBJ1-3; 8 nucleotides line up with TRBD1. This CDR3 is 14 amino acids long. The V gene's germline CDR1 is SNHLY and CDR2 FYNNEI. The V gene end was trimmed by 6 bases and the J gene end by 2 bases; junction bases not matched to a gene: 3. CDR3 nucleotide sequence: TGTGCCAGCAGAACAGGGGGAACTGGAAACACCATATATTTT. This gives the protein CASRTGGTGNTIYF.

A few counts support this clone. The V and J genes are TRBV12-3 or TRBV12-4 and TRBJ1-2, with a possible D match to TRBD1 (6 bases). V lost 5 bases and J lost 2, with 9 bases in between. This CDR3 is built from 13 residues. This chain's CDR3 is CASSPGHNYGYTF. The CDR3, as DNA: TGTGCCAGCAGTCCGGGACACAACTATGGCTACACCTTC.

The genes are TRBV28 and TRBJ2-7, with TRBD1 matching over 7 bases. V lost 3 bases, J lost 4 bases, and 6 bases stayed unmatched. The germline gives CDR1 MDHEN, CDR2 SYDVKM. This CDR3 is built from 14 residues. This CDR3 is CASSFGQDSYEQYF. The CDR3, as DNA: TGTGCCAGCAGTTTCGGACAGGACTCGTACGAGCAGTACTTC.

The chain has TRBV4-3 and TRBJ1-1; 7 nucleotides agree with TRBD1. Per germline, CDR1 LGHNA and CDR2 YSLEER. Trimming took 5 bases from V and 3 from J; bases not matched to a gene: 9. The CDR3 contains 15 residues. Here the CDR3 reads CASSEGGGSDTEAFF. In DNA form, the CDR3 reads TGCGCCAGCAGCGAAGGAGGGGGCAGCGACACTGAAGCTTTCTTT.

The V gene is TRBV3-1 (or the pseudogene TRBV3-2), the J gene TRBJ2-5; 8 positions agree with TRBD2. V trimming: 3 bases; J trimming: 4 bases; junction bases outside the gene matches: 4. CDR1 is LGHDT, CDR2 YNNKEL, per germline (reference sequence). The CDR3 is made up of 14 amino acids. The CDR3 bases are TGTGCCAGCAGCCAGGGAGCGGGGGTAGAGACCCAGTACTTC. The encoded protein is CASSQGAGVETQYF.

The rearrangement uses TRBV11-2 and TRBJ2-5; TRBD2 is a possible D gene (6 bases). The germline V and J ends were trimmed by 5 bases and 1 base, with 8 bases remaining between them. The CDR3 totals 13 residues. Per the germline V gene, CDR1 is SGHAT and CDR2 is FQNNGV. CDR3 in DNA: TGTGCCAGCAGCCCGGGGGTCCAAGAGACCCAGTACTTC. This sequence encodes CASSPGVQETQYF.

Regarding this clone: The same CDR3 also results from other DNA sequences found in this sample. The V call is TRBV28, the J call TRBJ2-3; D uncertain. V shed 5 bases and J shed 3 bases, with 15 bases lying between them. CDR1 and CDR2 (germline): MDHEN, SYDVKM. The length of the CDR3 is 15 residues. The CDR3 reads CASSLPSGLTDTQYF. CDR3 nucleotide sequence: TGTGCCAGCAGTCTCCCTTCCGGGTTAACAGATACGCAGTATTTT.

This chain links TRBV19 with TRBJ1-5; a weak D match, TRBD1 (5 bases). Trimming took off 2 bases at V and 0 bases at J, with 17 bases between the two ends. The CDR3 sequence is 18 residues long. Looked up from germline, CDR1 is LNHDA and CDR2 is SQIVND (reference sequence). CDR3 in DNA: TGTGCCAGTAGTATAAATTTCTTCTCGGGGGTTAGCAATCAGCCCCAGCATTTT. Protein: CASSINFFSGVSNQPQHF.

The chain couples TRBV5-5 to TRBJ2-5; 14 nucleotides match TRBD2. This CDR3 is built from 16 residues. The V segment lost 6 bases and the J segment 4 bases; nucleotides outside the gene matches: 8. Germline CDR1 reads SGHKS; CDR2 reads YYEKEE (reference sequence). The CDR3 bases are TGTGCCAGCATCCCACCTGGACTAGCGGGAGGAGAGACCCAGTACTTC. This encodes CASIPPGLAGGETQYF.

CDR3 sequence (DNA): TGTGCCAGCAGCCAAGGACAGATTTCCTACGAGCAGTACTTC. This gives the protein CASSQGQISYEQYF. The chain links TRBV14 to TRBJ2-7; tentatively, D is TRBD1 (5 bases). The CDR3 runs to 14 residues. V shed 1 base and J shed 1 base, with 8 bases lying between them. CDR1 is SGHDN and CDR2 is FVKESK in the germline V gene.

V gene TRBV27 combines with J gene TRBJ1-1; 7 positions agree with TRBD1. This CDR3 is 15 amino acids long. The V gene end was trimmed by 6 bases and the J gene end by 4 bases; junction bases not matched to a gene: 11. CDR1 MNHEY and CDR2 SMNVEV come from the germline V gene (reference sequence). As DNA, the CDR3 is TGTGCCAGCAGGCCACAGGGGACTTCCGGCACTGAAGCTTTCTTT. This codes for CASRPQGTSGTEAFF.

The rearrangement joins TRBV3-1 (or the pseudogene TRBV3-2) to TRBJ1-4, with D unclear. The V gene lost 1 base and the J gene lost 8 bases, with 11 bases spanning the gap. From germline, CDR1 is LGHDT and CDR2 YNNKEL (reference sequence). The CDR3 has 14 amino acids. In DNA form, the CDR3 reads TGTGCCAGCAGCCAAGGAGGAGCGCCAGAAAAACTGTTTTTT. Its protein is CASSQGGAPEKLFF.

The J gene is TRBJ2-7, the V gene TRBV28, with 10 nucleotides matching TRBD1. The ends lost 7 bases at V and 3 bases at J; junction bases unmatched: 6. The CDR3 has 14 amino acids. Germline loops: CDR1 MDHEN, CDR2 SYDVKM. CDR3 in amino acids: CASKGGTGDYEQYF. CDR3 in DNA: TGTGCCAGCAAGGGAGGGACAGGGGACTACGAGCAGTACTTC. Full variable domain (rest looked up from reference TRBV28 and TRBJ2-7): DVKVTQSSRYLVKRTGEKVFLECVQDMDHENMFWYRQDPGLGLRLIYFSYDVKMKEKGDIPEGYSVSREKKERFSLILESASTNQTSMYLCASKGGTGDYEQYFGPGTRLTVT.

This clone was seen a handful of times. The chain is built from TRBV10-3 and TRBJ1-1; D is ambiguous. CDR1 and CDR2 from the germline V gene are ENHRY and SYGVKD. V was pared by 7 bases and J by 1 base, with 10 bases between. The CDR3 contains 13 residues. The CDR3 loop reads CAITKRENTEAFF. CDR3 nucleotide sequence: TGTGCCATCACCAAAAGAGAGAACACTGAAGCTTTCTTT.

The V gene is TRBV6-5, the J gene TRBJ1-5; no clear D. V was clipped by 8 bases and J by 0 bases, with 11 bases between them. Germline-derived CDR1 and CDR2 are MNHEY and SVGAGI. The CDR3 loop spans 14 amino acids. The CDR3 nucleotides read TGTGCCAGCCGAAGAGGGAGTAGCAATCAGCCCCAGCATTTT. Encoded protein: CASRRGSSNQPQHF.

The V gene is TRBV2, the J gene TRBJ1-5, with D tentatively TRBD1 (5 bases). The V gene lost 6 bases and the J gene lost 0 bases, with 9 bases spanning the gap. Germline values: CDR1 SNHLY, CDR2 FYNNEI. The CDR3 contains 14 residues. CDR3 in amino acids: CASRSRASNQPQHF. CDR3 nucleotide sequence: TGTGCCAGCAGAAGCAGGGCTAGCAATCAGCCCCAGCATTTT.

The rearrangement joins TRBV27 to TRBJ1-3; D is possibly TRBD1 (6 bases). The length of the CDR3 is 14 residues. CDR1 MNHEY and CDR2 SMNVEV come from the germline V gene (reference sequence). The V and J ends lost 3 bases and 4 bases respectively, with 10 bases between them. This CDR3 is CASSFTGSGNTIYF. CDR3 in DNA: TGTGCCAGCAGTTTCACAGGGTCAGGAAACACCATATATTTT.

This clone was detected a few times. The rearrangement links TRBV13 to TRBJ1-3; 9 bases fit TRBD1. CDR3 length equals 17 residues. Germline V gene sequence: CDR1 PRHDT, CDR2 FYEKMQ (reference sequence). V was clipped by 3 bases and J by 0 bases; unmatched bases: 6. In DNA, the CDR3 is TGTGCCAGCAGCTTGTTCGGGACAGGGAACTCTGGAAACACCATATATTTT. As protein: CASSLFGTGNSGNTIYF. The entire variable domain, with the rest obtained from reference TRBV13 and TRBJ1-3, is as follows: AAGVIQSPRHLIKEKRETATLKCYPIPRHDTVYWYQQGPGQDPQFLISFYEKMQSDKGSIPDRFSAQQFSDYHSELNMSSLELGDSALYFCASSLFGTGNSGNTIYFGEGSWLTVV.

The chain is built from TRBV5-1 and TRBJ2-5, with a possible D match to TRBD2 (6 bases). Germline loops: CDR1 SGHRS, CDR2 YFSETQ. With 4 bases removed from V and 4 bases from J, the gap between germline ends came to 23 bases. The CDR3 sequence is 17 residues long. The CDR3 protein is CASSPGDEGRDGETQYF. The CDR3 bases are TGCGCCAGCAGCCCGGGAGACGAGGGCAGGGATGGAGAGACCCAGTACTTC.

The chain recombines TRBV4-3 with TRBJ2-3; 7 bases are a match to TRBD2. CDR1 is LGHNA, CDR2 YSLEER, per germline. Losses at the gene ends were 3 bases for V and 6 bases for J; bases not matched to a gene: 0. This CDR3 has 12 amino acids. The CDR3, as DNA: TGCGCCAGCAGCCAGGGAGGGGATACGCAGTATTTT. Translation: CASSQGGDTQYF.

V and J are TRBV6-1 and TRBJ2-5; 8 positions agree with TRBD2. Trimming took 0 bases from V and 4 from J; bases not matched to a gene: 13. The CDR3 consists of 18 residues. Germline lookup yields CDR1 MNHNS and CDR2 SASEGT. CDR3 nucleotides: TGTGCCAGCAGTGAAGCCTGGGCGGCGCGGGGGGTTGGAGAGACCCAGTACTTC. Translated: CASSEAWAARGVGETQYF.

The chain has TRBV29-1 and TRBJ2-7, with a weak D call TRBD2 (6 bases). The germline CDR1 and CDR2 sequences are SQVTM and ANQGSEA. Trimming removed 2 bases from V and 3 bases from J, with 11 bases in between. The CDR3 contains 13 residues. In DNA form, the CDR3 reads TGCAGCGTTGAACCGGAGGGACTCTACGAGCAGTACTTC. Its translation: CSVEPEGLYEQYF.

The V gene is TRBV6-6, the J gene TRBJ2-3; 13 bases match TRBD2. With V trimmed by 1 base and J by 4 bases, 2 bases remained unmatched. The CDR3 length is 16 residues. Germline V gene lookup returns CDR1 MNHNY and CDR2 SVGAGI (reference sequence). CDR3 nucleotide sequence: TGTGCCAGCAGTTACTTCACTAGCGGGGGGGCAGATACGCAGTATTTT. This codes for CASSYFTSGGADTQYF.

The V gene is TRBV5-8, the J gene TRBJ2-2; TRBD1 might be the D (5 bases). The germline CDR1 and CDR2 sequences are SGHTS and YDEGEE. The CDR3 sequence is 15 residues long. V shed 5 bases and J shed 6 bases, with 17 bases lying between them. The CDR3 is CASRVLGERSGELFF. The CDR3 bases are TGTGCCAGCAGGGTCCTAGGGGAAAGATCCGGGGAGCTGTTTTTT.